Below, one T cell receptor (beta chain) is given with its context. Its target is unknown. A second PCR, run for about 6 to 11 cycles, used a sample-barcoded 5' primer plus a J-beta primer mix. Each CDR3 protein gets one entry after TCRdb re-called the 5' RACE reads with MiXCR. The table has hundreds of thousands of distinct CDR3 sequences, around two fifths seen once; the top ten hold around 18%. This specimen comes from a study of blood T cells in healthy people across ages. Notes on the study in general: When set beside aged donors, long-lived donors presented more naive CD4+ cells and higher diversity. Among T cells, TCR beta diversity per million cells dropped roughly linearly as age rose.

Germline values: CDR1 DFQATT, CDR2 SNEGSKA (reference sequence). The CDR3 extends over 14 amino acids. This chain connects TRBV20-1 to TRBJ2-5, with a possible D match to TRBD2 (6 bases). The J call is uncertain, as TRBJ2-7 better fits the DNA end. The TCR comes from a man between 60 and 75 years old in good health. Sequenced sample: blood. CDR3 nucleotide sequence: TGCAGTGCTAGAGCGCCCCGACTAGCCTACGAGCAGTACTTC. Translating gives CSARAPRLAYEQYF.